These 14 T cell receptor beta chains share one sample of origin, sequenced in a study of response to subunit inactivated influenza vaccine. Each CDR3 protein is one row after TCRdb ran MiXCR on the RT-PCR reads. The sample lists some 570,000 distinct CDR3 sequences, about 11% occurring once. This same sample was also part of a study on T cells expressing NK-cell markers. From that paper: As the method of synthesis, 5'RACE template switching with UMIs yielded TCR beta cDNA.

This material consisted of PBMCs from blood, taken on the day of vaccination. Every receptor here comes from a man in his fifties who received an inactivated influenza vaccine.

In regard to this clonotype: This could be a read error, since a much larger clone is one nucleotide away. The V and J genes are TRBV20-1 and TRBJ2-5; TRBD2 might be the D (7 bases). Germline V gene lookup returns CDR1 DFQATT and CDR2 SNEGSKA (reference sequence). This CDR3 region has 16 residues. The V end was cut by 6 bases, the J end by 1 base, with 21 bases between. The CDR3 spells CSARQFGRGIQETQYF. The CDR3 DNA is TGCAGTGCCAGACAATTTGGGAGGGGGATCCAAGAGACCCAGTACTTC.

This clonotype was found many times. The chain uses TRBV5-1 and TRBJ2-3; D is unresolved. From germline, CDR1 is SGHRS and CDR2 YFSETQ. The CDR3 has 11 residues. V was clipped by 5 bases and J by 6 bases, with 7 bases between them. The CDR3, as DNA: TGCGCCAGCAGAGGTCTGGATACGCAGTATTTT. This codes for CASRGLDTQYF.

This chain connects TRBV7-9 to TRBJ2-1, with 7 positions matching TRBD1. V lost 4 bases and J lost 8; bases outside the gene matches: 17. This CDR3 spans 17 amino acids. Looked up from germline, CDR1 is SEHNR and CDR2 is FQNEAQ (reference sequence). The chain's CDR3 is CASSSLSDRDRLHEQFF. CDR3 nucleotide sequence: TGTGCCAGCAGCTCTCTATCCGACCGGGACAGACTTCATGAGCAGTTCTTC.

This chain uses TRBV28 with TRBJ2-1; D call uncertain. There are 13 residues in the CDR3. Trimming took off 3 bases at V and 8 bases at J, with 11 bases between the two ends. Germline values: CDR1 MDHEN, CDR2 SYDVKM. CDR3 nucleotides: TGTGCCAGCAGTTTTGAAGGGCAAGATGAGCAGTTCTTC. It translates to CASSFEGQDEQFF.

This sequence joins TRBV25-1 and TRBJ2-3; 15 nucleotides agree with TRBD2. With 5 bases clipped from V and 4 bases from J, the junction kept 25 bases outside the gene matches. The germline V gene has CDR1 MGHDK and CDR2 SYGVNS. The CDR3 runs 23 residues. DNA of the CDR3: TGTGCCAGCAGTCCCGACCCCCCCGAATGGACTAGCGGGGGGGCATTTCGAGCAGATACGCAGTATTTT. Its protein product is CASSPDPPEWTSGGAFRADTQYF.

This clonotype turned up a few times. The CDR3 protein is CASSSPGTFEGDEQFF. DNA for the CDR3: TGTGCCAGCAGTTCCCCCGGGACTTTCGAAGGCGATGAGCAGTTCTTC. This chain links TRBV28 with TRBJ2-1; TRBD2 is a possible D gene (6 bases). CDR3 length: 16 residues. V was shortened by 4 bases and J by 8 bases, with 21 bases between the two germline ends. Germline lookup yields CDR1 MDHEN and CDR2 SYDVKM.

This clonotype was counted a few times. This sequence joins TRBV28 and TRBJ1-5, with D possibly being TRBD1 (5 bases). Germline V gene data show CDR1 as MDHEN and CDR2 as SYDVKM. The CDR3 length is 13 residues. V shed 7 bases and J shed 4 bases, with 11 bases lying between them. The CDR3 sequence: CASTFGTNQPQHF. CDR3 sequence (DNA): TGTGCCAGCACTTTTGGGACGAATCAGCCCCAGCATTTT.

The chain carries TRBV5-1 and TRBJ2-2, with 7 positions matching TRBD1. The CDR3 extends over 15 amino acids. V trimming: 4 bases; J trimming: 5 bases; junction bases outside the gene matches: 8. Germline CDR1 is SGHRS and CDR2 is YFSETQ. The CDR3 nucleotides are TGCGCCAGCAGCGAGAGGACAGGATCGACCGGGGAGCTGTTTTTT. This encodes CASSERTGSTGELFF.

The rearrangement uses TRBV7-2 and TRBJ1-3; D perhaps matches TRBD1 (5 bases). V was clipped by 7 bases and J by 3 bases, with 16 bases between them. The CDR3 length is 15 residues. The germline CDR1 and CDR2 sequences are SGHTA and FQGNSA. CDR3 coding DNA: TGTGCCAGCACCCTCGGCCCAGGGTTTGGAAACACCATATATTTT. This gives the protein CASTLGPGFGNTIYF. The complete variable domain, with remaining parts taken from reference TRBV7-2 and TRBJ1-3, reads GAGVSQSPSNKVTEKGKDVELRCDPISGHTALYWYRQSLGQGLEFLIYFQGNSAPDKSGLPSDRFSAERTGGSVSTLTIQRTQQEDSAVYLCASTLGPGFGNTIYFGEGSWLTVV.

There are a few counts of this clonotype. The chain couples TRBV10-3 to TRBJ2-1, with D possibly TRBD1 on 6 matching bases. CDR1 is ENHRY, CDR2 SYGVKD, per germline. There are 16 residues in the CDR3. The ends were cut back, 8 bases at V and 7 bases at J, with 24 bases in the middle. The CDR3 sequence: CAIASAQGIFGNEQFF. The CDR3 nucleotides are TGTGCCATCGCTTCGGCTCAGGGGATCTTTGGGAATGAGCAGTTCTTC.

This clonotype was recorded at least ten times. The DNA of the CDR3 is TGCGCCAGCAGCTTGTCAGACTATTCTGGGGCCAACGTCCTGACTTTC. Translation gives CASSLSDYSGANVLTF. The chain combines TRBV5-1 with TRBJ2-6, with D possibly TRBD2 on 5 matching bases. With 1 base removed from V and 1 base from J, the gap between germline ends came to 9 bases. This CDR3 spans 16 amino acids. CDR1 is SGHRS and CDR2 is YFSETQ in the germline V gene. Using reference TRBV5-1 and TRBJ2-6 for the parts outside the CDR3, the full variable domain is KAGVTQTPRYLIKTRGQQVTLSCSPISGHRSVSWYQQTPGQGLQFLFEYFSETQRNKGNFPGRFSGRQFSNSRSEMNVSTLELGDSALYLCASSLSDYSGANVLTFGAGSRLTVL.

This clonotype has just a few counts. V gene TRBV5-1 combines with J gene TRBJ1-5; D is unclear. The CDR3 sequence is 14 residues long. Trimming removed 0 bases at V and 9 bases at J, with 13 bases between. Germline CDR1 is SGHRS and CDR2 is YFSETQ. The CDR3 here is CASSLAPEEGPQHF. The DNA of the CDR3 is TGCGCCAGCAGCTTGGCCCCGGAAGAGGGGCCCCAGCATTTT.

This clonotype was detected ten times or more. This rearrangement joins TRBV30 to TRBJ2-1; no reliable D call. This CDR3 spans 14 amino acids. CDR1 is GTSNPN, CDR2 SVGIG, per germline (reference sequence). V lost 1 base and J lost 2, with 9 bases in between. This CDR3 reads CAWSGHNPYNEQFF. CDR3 in DNA: TGTGCCTGGAGTGGACACAACCCCTACAATGAGCAGTTCTTC.

The chain couples TRBV29-1 to TRBJ2-5; D remains unclear. With 5 bases removed from V and 3 bases from J, the gap between germline ends came to 7 bases. The CDR3 has 11 residues. CDR1 is SQVTM and CDR2 is ANQGSEA in the germline V gene. CDR3 sequence: CSVTQKETQYF. The CDR3 bases are TGCAGCGTTACCCAGAAAGAGACCCAGTACTTC.